A single sample gave rise to the 2 T cell receptor beta chains below, sequenced in a study of vaccination and CD4 T cells after COVID-19. Treatment: roughly 10-day PBMC culture with coronavirus spike peptide pools or control peptides (ViraFEST assay). These receptors' targets are unknown. Cultured CD4+ T cell DNA underwent sequencing with the Oncomine TCR Beta short-read assay. TCRdb redid the calling of the PCR reads with MiXCR, one entry per CDR3 protein. The data show approximately 6,700 distinct CDR3 sequences, 45% seen once. What was sequenced was CD4+ T cells from blood, cultured in vitro. These receptors all come from a human donor who had recovered from COVID-19.

This clonotype came up a few times. The rearrangement joins TRBV20-1 to TRBJ1-1; D may be TRBD1 (5 bases). Germline V gene sequence: CDR1 DFQATT, CDR2 SNEGSKA (reference sequence). The ends were cut back, 6 bases at V and 1 base at J, with 15 bases in the middle. The CDR3 length is 14 residues. The CDR3 coding sequence is TGCAGTGCCCCTCGGCCAGGGACGAACACTGAAGCTTTCTTT. Its translation: CSAPRPGTNTEAFF.

The chain is built from TRBV5-8 and TRBJ1-2, with D perhaps matching TRBD1 (6 bases). V lost 1 base and J 8 bases, leaving 15 bases between the germline ends. The germline gives CDR1 SGHTS, CDR2 YDEGEE. This CDR3 has 14 residues. The CDR3 DNA follows: TGTGCCAGCAGCTTGCGGGGGCCCCCGGGGGGCTACACCTTC. The encoded protein is CASSLRGPPGGYTF.